This T cell receptor (beta chain) was captured by sequencing in a study of post-analysis software for immune sequencing data. Included in the TCR beta cDNA libraries were unique molecular identifiers. MiXCR was run by TCRdb on the PCR reads, yielding one entry per CDR3 protein. The table records around 400,000 distinct CDR3 sequences, around 33% of them present only once. The study, taken as a whole, reports: With TRBV5-6, TRBV5-1 and TRBV20-1 included, 4 to 6 TRBV segments were more frequent in patients than in controls.

This CDR3 is built from 15 residues. Germline CDR1 is SEHNR and CDR2 is FQNEAQ (reference sequence). The ends were cut back, 7 bases at V and 3 bases at J, with 15 bases in the middle. Concerning this clonotype itself: What it binds is not known.

This receptor was obtained from a girl aged 10-17 years with multiple sclerosis. Sequencing used blood. The gene calls are TRBV7-9 and TRBJ1-4; D possibly corresponds to TRBD1 (6 bases). The CDR3 here is CASNIGGSANEKLFF. The CDR3 DNA follows: TGTGCCAGCAACATAGGGGGTTCGGCTAATGAAAAACTGTTTTTT.